This T cell receptor beta chain emerged from a study of beta chain features in type 1 diabetes (dated by TCRdb to the late 2010s). A note on the overall study: No differences in mean age, gender distribution, total cell number or subset yield were found between patients and healthy donors. In the study, recently diagnosed type 1 diabetes patients and matched healthy donors were compared on the TCRB repertoires of their sorted circulating CD4+ T cell subsets. Regulatory and stem cell-like memory subsets were obtained from only 8 patients and about eight healthy donors, while naive and central memory subsets were obtained from all 28 donors. A total of 100 million to 110 million sorted cells were examined across all samples, and a strong correlation was observed between cell number per subset and RNA yield.

Details on this clone: Which antigen it targets is not known. Qualities for individual bases were not recorded, and no much larger clone is one base off.

CDR1 and CDR2, looked up from the germline V gene, are SGDLS and YYNGEE. Counted from cysteine to phenylalanine, this CDR3 has 15 amino acids. Solely the CDR3 DNA is kept, with 45 bases framed from the first base. Clipping removes 3 bases from V and 10 bases from J, with 10 as the unmatched junction base count. The paper's findings and limits, for the study overall: Patients with type 1 diabetes made fewer insertions and deleted more nucleotides at VDJ recombination sites, implying thymic rearrangement abnormalities. Only small numbers of individuals were included in the HLA sub-analyses, which left unresolved whether HLA type had any influence on TCRB rearrangement. Shorter templates might have been favored by PCR, but patient and control samples were amplified and corrected together, so both groups would have been affected equally by any skew. Sequencing cDNA rather than genomic DNA could over-represent highly expressing activated cells, although activation and CD3 levels did not differ between groups. Type 1 diabetes patients showed a moderate but significant shortening of TCRB CDR3 length in all four CD4+ subsets. Naive, central memory and regulatory TCRB repertoires appeared to be more alike among patients than among healthy donors.

The entire isolated RNA was reverse transcribed using the High Capacity cDNA Reverse Transcription Kit, and thus expressed TCRB transcripts were sequenced. Deep immunoSEQ sequencing was performed on naive, central memory and regulatory T cell samples, with an average of around 3.5 million total reads per sample. Sorted cells were lysed in RLT buffer, and RNA was extracted using DNase-treated RNeasy Micro or Mini kits according to cell number. To prevent cross-contamination, every cell subset was processed on its own, while patient and healthy donor samples were processed together. Using the immunoSEQ multiplex PCR, TCRB sequences were amplified from cDNA into 87-bp fragments spanning the CDR3 region. Sequencing of the amplicons was done on the Illumina HiSeq platform. As for how the authors treated the data: PCR bias was computationally corrected using synthetic template baselines, reads within Hamming distance 2 were collapsed, and singletons that could not be merged were discarded. Reads were aligned against IMGT to assign V, D and J genes, CDR3 length and insertions or deletions at six rearrangement sites. Within each subset, clonotype counts were normalized to sorted cell number, and only after that were true diversity and Gini coefficients computed with the tcR R package. The overlap coefficient, calculated on TCRB nucleotide sequences, was used to quantify repertoire sharing. Here the immuneACCESS table is served through TCRdb, limited to in-frame sequences with V and J called. Missing clones are a known gap in these copies; in checked studies unresolved V genes cover under half, and the rest lacks a known reason. The DNA gave D and trimming, while V, J and clone size come from that table. The sample records 150,000 to 200,000 clones, 7.8% of which are singletons. The biggest ten clones account for around 0.9% of the sample.

Each donor gave one peripheral blood draw, averaging approximately 0.11 L, which was collected into heparinised tubes. A BD FACSAria II was used to sort naive, central memory, regulatory and stem cell-like memory CD4+ T cells with a panel that included CD45RO, CCR7, CD25, CD127, CD95 and CD27. A purity above 98% was achieved for all sorted populations. PBMCs were separated immediately by Lymphoprep density gradient centrifugation and were stained directly, without being cultured. To minimize batch effects, samples were stained and sorted in pairs, one healthy donor with one patient per experiment. This receptor was identified in a woman in her thirties or forties with type 1 diabetes. Sequenced material: central memory CD4+ T cells from blood. The rearranged chain carries TRBV9 and TRBJ1-6; 7 middle bases align to TRBD1. This receptor carries the CDR3 CASSAGTDPASPLHF. Here is the DNA: TGTGCCAGCAGCGCTGGGACAGACCCAGCCTCACCCCTCCACTTT.